The 15 T cell receptor beta chains in this list originate from one sample, sequenced in a study of T cell responses to AZD1222 COVID-19 vaccine. Clones were sequenced by immunoSEQ multiplex PCR, and TCRdb holds only the in-frame ones, with some missing. Of some 120,000 clones listed, 90% to 95% are singletons. The material sequenced was peripheral blood, taken on day 0 of AZD1222 vaccination. The receptors shown here come from an adult in good health.

This chain joins TRBV20-1 and TRBJ2-1, with TRBD2 identical over 8 bases. The CDR3 is 16 amino acids. The junction had 9 bases not matched to a gene; V was cut back by 3 bases and J by 2 bases. Germline-derived CDR1 and CDR2 are DFQATT and SNEGSKA (reference sequence). This chain's CDR3 is CSASVFQREPYNEQFF. The CDR3 region has the DNA TGCAGTGCTAGTGTCTTCCAGCGGGAGCCCTACAATGAGCAGTTCTTC.

The chain employs TRBV7-2 and TRBJ1-4; D unresolved. Germline-derived CDR1 and CDR2 are SGHTA and FQGNSA. The V end was cut by 3 bases, the J end by 0 bases, with 5 bases between. The CDR3 has 14 residues. The CDR3 spells CASSFQATNEKLFF. The CDR3 coding sequence is TGTGCCAGCAGCTTCCAGGCAACTAATGAAAAACTGTTTTTT.

In its sample, this clone was seen once. This chain connects TRBV12-3 or TRBV12-4 to TRBJ2-5, with D unclear. Trimming took 3 bases from V and 3 from J, leaving 8 bases between them. The CDR3 runs to 13 residues. CDR3 DNA sequence: TGTGCCAGCAGTTTTGGGCACAAAGAGACCCAGTACTTC. Translated, it gives CASSFGHKETQYF.

The chain is built from TRBV27 and TRBJ1-2; TRBD1 matches 8 bases. CDR1 and CDR2 from the germline V gene are MNHEY and SMNVEV (reference sequence). V lost 8 bases to trimming and J lost 8 bases; unmatched junction nucleotides: 13. This CDR3 is 14 amino acids long. CDR3 DNA: TGTGCCAGCCTATCACCTCGGACAGGGACCGGCTACACCTTC. Protein product: CASLSPRTGTGYTF.

The chain couples TRBV18 to TRBJ1-5; TRBD1 is a possible D gene (5 bases). CDR1 KGHSH and CDR2 LQKENI come from the germline V gene. The CDR3 runs to 15 residues. Trimming cost V 6 bases and J 0 bases, with 12 bases left between them. CDR3 nucleotide sequence: TGTGCCAGCTCGTCCCAGGGAGATAGCAATCAGCCCCAGCATTTT. Amino acid sequence: CASSSQGDSNQPQHF.

The chain has TRBV7-9 and TRBJ1-3, with D uncertain. The CDR3 totals 15 residues. Between the trimmed V and J ends, which lost 3 bases and 4 bases, there was a span of 13 bases. Germline values: CDR1 SEHNR, CDR2 FQNEAQ (reference sequence). CDR3 nucleotide sequence: TGTGCCAGCAGCTTCGGGAGGTCGAGCGGAAACACCATATATTTT. It encodes CASSFGRSSGNTIYF.

The J gene is TRBJ2-1, the V gene TRBV4-1; 12 positions agree with TRBD2. The CDR3 runs 15 residues. After removal of 4 bases from V and 7 bases from J, the junction contained 5 bases not matched to a gene. Germline CDR1 reads MGHRA; CDR2 reads YSYEKL. CDR3 sequence reads: CASSPSGRGRNEQFF. CDR3 coding DNA: TGCGCCAGCAGCCCTAGCGGGAGGGGTAGGAATGAGCAGTTCTTC.

This chain joins TRBV5-4 and TRBJ2-1, with 9 bases lining up with TRBD2. V was clipped by 0 bases and J by 6 bases; unmatched bases: 7. CDR1 SGHNT and CDR2 YYREEE come from the germline V gene (reference sequence). The CDR3 totals 16 residues. The CDR3 coding sequence is TGTGCCAGCAGCTTGGAGGCGGGAGGGCCCCGCAATGAGCAGTTCTTC. Translated, it gives CASSLEAGGPRNEQFF.

The chain combines TRBV6-2 or TRBV6-3 with TRBJ2-1; 7 nucleotides agree with TRBD2. There are 15 residues in the CDR3. Germline V CDR1 and CDR2: MNHEY, SVGEGT. V lost 6 bases, J lost 6 bases, and 11 bases stayed unmatched. The CDR3 DNA follows: TGTGCCAGCAGCCCTTTGCGAGCGGGGCTCAATGAGCAGTTCTTC. Its translation: CASSPLRAGLNEQFF.

The chain is built from TRBV18 and TRBJ2-3; D is possibly TRBD1 (5 bases). This CDR3 spans 14 amino acids. Deletions cut 3 bases from V and 2 bases from J, with 9 bases between. Looked up from germline, CDR1 is KGHSH and CDR2 is LQKENI. In nucleotides, the CDR3 is TGTGCCAGCTCACCCAAGGGGCCCACAGATACGCAGTATTTT. Translated, it gives CASSPKGPTDTQYF.

The chain combines TRBV4-1 with TRBJ1-2, with D possibly matching TRBD1 (6 bases). This CDR3 spans 17 amino acids. Germline assignment: CDR1 MGHRA and CDR2 YSYEKL. Trimming shortened V by 2 bases and J by 0 bases, and 16 bases separated the two germline ends. The DNA for the CDR3 is TGCGCCAGCAGCCAACTCCTTCGACAGGATGCTAACTATGGCTACACCTTC. Encoded protein: CASSQLLRQDANYGYTF.

The V gene is TRBV4-1, the J gene TRBJ1-1; a weak D match, TRBD1 (5 bases). The germline V gene encodes CDR1 MGHRA and CDR2 YSYEKL. The CDR3 length is 15 residues. V lost 4 bases and J 3 bases, leaving 15 bases between the germline ends. In DNA form, the CDR3 reads TGCGCCAGCAGCCCGGGGGAGGGTTCCTACACTGAAGCTTTCTTT. It yields the protein CASSPGEGSYTEAFF.

Details on this clone: At the DNA level, this CDR3 is encoded by other sequences in the same sample as well. This chain connects TRBV6-5 to TRBJ1-1; D is ambiguous. The CDR3 consists of 15 residues. Germline V lookup: CDR1 MNHEY, CDR2 SVGAGI. V dropped 0 bases and J dropped 0 bases, with 8 bases sitting between them. CDR3 sequence: CASSYSRGLNTEAFF. The CDR3 region has the DNA TGTGCCAGCAGTTACTCGCGGGGTTTGAACACTGAAGCTTTCTTT.

J is TRBJ2-7 and V is TRBV30, with 9 bases matching TRBD1. The CDR3 is 14 residues long. Germline V gene data show CDR1 as GTSNPN and CDR2 as SVGIG (reference sequence). With 4 bases clipped from V and 4 bases from J, the junction kept 8 bases outside the gene matches. CDR3 in amino acids: CAWTSDRGVYEQYF. The CDR3 DNA follows: TGTGCCTGGACGAGTGACAGGGGGGTTTACGAGCAGTACTTC.

V and J are TRBV10-2 and TRBJ2-7; TRBD1 is a possible D gene (6 bases). The CDR3 length is 14 residues. V lost 3 bases to trimming and J lost 2 bases, with 11 bases between them. Per the germline V gene, CDR1 is WSHSY and CDR2 is SAAADI. The CDR3, as DNA: TGCGCCAGCAGTGAACAGGGTTTGACCTACGAGCAGTACTTC. It yields the protein CASSEQGLTYEQYF.